The rows below give T cell receptor beta chains drawn from one sample of a study of OX40 agonist ivuxolimab in advanced cancers. Generated by immunoSEQ multiplex PCR, the TCRdb table keeps only in-frame clones and is missing some. Of under 80,000 clones detected, roughly 90% appear once; the ten largest clones hold around 0.78%. Specimen: CD4+ or CD8+ T cells sorted from blood, collected in a trial of the OX40 agonist ivuxolimab. The receptor source for this set is an adult with an advanced solid tumor such as melanoma, head and neck, liver or kidney cancer. CDR3s include the opening cysteine and the closing phenylalanine or tryptophan. The D gene is left open where the match is weak. For some rows the clone size is stated as once, few or many, or as a class when expanded; others skip it.

v_call	cdr3_length	d_call	clone_size	j_call	cdr3_aa	cdr3_nt
TRBV7-9	15	NA	NA	TRBJ2-1	CASSRRTGSYNEQFF	TGTGCCAGCAGCCGTCGAACGGGATCCTACAATGAGCAGTTCTTC
TRBV5-6	12	NA	NA	TRBJ1-4	CASSLGGEKLFF	TGTGCCAGCAGCCTCGGTGGGGAAAAACTGTTTTTT
TRBV10-3	12	NA	NA	TRBJ2-6	CAISAGANVLTF	TGTGCCATCAGTGCAGGGGCCAACGTCCTGACTTTC
TRBV28	15	NA	few	TRBJ1-2	CASTVSGGRVYGYTF	TGTGCCAGCACCGTTAGCGGGGGGAGGGTCTATGGCTACACCTTC
TRBV5-6	15	TRBD2	NA	TRBJ2-7	CASSPGLAGVSEQYF	TGTGCCAGCAGCCCGGGACTAGCGGGAGTATCCGAGCAGTACTTC
TRBV30	13	NA	few	TRBJ1-1	CAWSPQGNTEAFF	TGTGCCTGGAGTCCACAGGGAAACACTGAAGCTTTCTTT
TRBV7-3	13	TRBD1	NA	TRBJ2-7	CASSLDRGYEQYF	TGTGCCAGCAGCTTGGACAGGGGCTACGAGCAGTACTTC
TRBV7-3	14	NA	NA	TRBJ2-2	CASSWAGTEGELFF	TGTGCCAGCAGCTGGGCCGGGACCGAAGGGGAGCTGTTTTTT
TRBV19	14	NA	NA	TRBJ1-1	CASSAATGNTEAFF	TGTGCCAGTAGTGCGGCGACGGGGAACACTGAAGCTTTCTTT
TRBV10-3	13	NA	NA	TRBJ1-2	CAIRSGGHYGYTF	TGTGCCATCAGGTCGGGGGGCCACTATGGCTACACCTTC
TRBV4-1	19	NA	NA	TRBJ1-3	CASSQGENLGRGSGNTIYF	TGCGCCAGCAGCCAAGGTGAAAATTTGGGTCGCGGTTCTGGAAACACCATATATTTT
TRBV6-1	16	TRBD1	NA	TRBJ1-2	CASSANSDRVKNSYTF	TGTGCCAGCAGTGCGAACTCTGACAGGGTAAAGAACAGTTACACCTTC
TRBV5-1	14	NA	NA	TRBJ1-2	CASSPQELAVGYTF	TGCGCCAGCAGCCCACAGGAGCTCGCTGTGGGCTACACCTTC
TRBV29-1	13	NA	once	TRBJ2-3	CSVPGVSPDTQYF	TGCAGCGTCCCGGGAGTCTCGCCAGATACGCAGTATTTT
TRBV9	15	TRBD2	NA	TRBJ2-1	CASSASGGARDEQFF	TGTGCCAGCAGCGCTAGCGGGGGTGCAAGAGATGAGCAGTTCTTC
TRBV7-3	14	TRBD1	NA	TRBJ2-3	CASSRQGNTDTQYF	TGTGCCAGCAGCCGACAGGGGAACACAGATACGCAGTATTTT
TRBV28	14	NA	NA	TRBJ2-5	CASSPARGGETQYF	TGTGCCAGCAGTCCCGCCCGGGGTGGAGAGACCCAGTACTTC
TRBV28	12	NA	NA	TRBJ1-1	CASSLSRKEAFF	TGTGCCAGCAGTTTATCGCGGAAAGAAGCTTTCTTT
TRBV19	15	NA	once	TRBJ1-5	CASSAGTTLGQPQHF	TGTGCCAGTAGCGCCGGGACGACACTGGGGCAGCCCCAGCATTTT
TRBV5-1	13	NA	NA	TRBJ2-1	CASSFTDFNEQFF	TGCGCCAGCAGCTTCACAGATTTCAATGAGCAGTTCTTC
TRBV6-1	17	NA	NA	TRBJ2-4	CASSEANNRADKNIQYF	TGTGCCAGCAGTGAAGCGAATAACAGGGCTGACAAAAACATTCAGTACTTC
TRBV30	12	TRBD1	NA	TRBJ1-2	CAWSGGQAAYTF	TGTGCCTGGAGTGGCGGACAGGCGGCGTACACCTTC
TRBV5-6	12	NA	NA	TRBJ2-5	CASSSRRGPRYF	TGTGCCAGCAGCTCTCGGCGGGGTCCACGGTACTTC
TRBV20-1	11	NA	NA	TRBJ2-7	CSASDRYEQYF	TGCAGTGCTTCCGACAGGTACGAGCAGTACTTC
TRBV2	14	NA	NA	TRBJ2-5	CASRTLQGGETQYF	TGTGCCAGCAGGACCCTACAGGGGGGGGAGACCCAGTACTTC
TRBV9	13	NA	NA	TRBJ2-5	CASSVGGWETQYF	TGTGCCAGCAGCGTAGGAGGATGGGAGACCCAGTACTTC
TRBV7-3	15	NA	NA	TRBJ1-2	CASSLTAGPDYGYTF	TGTGCCAGCAGCTTAACGGCAGGCCCGGACTATGGCTACACCTTC
TRBV9	15	NA	once	TRBJ2-6	CASSVGYSGANVLTF	TGTGCCAGCAGCGTAGGATACTCTGGGGCCAACGTCCTGACTTTC
TRBV5-1	15	TRBD1	once	TRBJ2-5	CASSLARGHGETQYF	TGCGCCAGCAGCTTGGCCAGGGGGCACGGAGAGACCCAGTACTTC
TRBV10-2	12	NA	NA	TRBJ2-1	CASSLAPNEQFF	TGCGCCAGCAGCCTAGCTCCAAATGAGCAGTTCTTC
TRBV14	14	NA	NA	TRBJ1-2	CASSQDRYGYGYTF	TGTGCCAGCAGCCAAGATCGATATGGCTATGGCTACACCTTC
TRBV7-2	18	TRBD2	once	TRBJ2-3	CASSLEGALAGVTDTQYF	TGTGCCAGCAGCTTAGAGGGGGCCTTAGCGGGGGTCACAGATACGCAGTATTTT
TRBV10-3	13	TRBD1	NA	TRBJ2-7	CAISPGQNYEQYF	TGTGCCATCAGCCCGGGACAGAACTACGAGCAGTACTTC
TRBV10-3	13	TRBD1	NA	TRBJ1-2	CAIHTGAEYGYTF	TGTGCCATCCATACAGGGGCCGAGTATGGCTACACCTTC
TRBV29-1	16	NA	NA	TRBJ1-2	CSVDEFGGRANYGYTF	TGCAGCGTTGATGAGTTCGGGGGGAGAGCTAACTATGGCTACACCTTC
TRBV7-3	17	NA	few	TRBJ2-6	CASSLTPLLSGANVLTF	TGTGCCAGCAGCTTAACACCCCTTCTCTCTGGGGCCAACGTCCTGACTTTC
TRBV6-5	15	NA	once	TRBJ1-2	CASSYLDVPGRGYTF	TGTGCCAGCAGTTACTTGGACGTGCCTGGTCGAGGCTACACCTTC
TRBV2	19	TRBD2	NA	TRBJ2-1	CASSEVGLAMKSSYNEQFF	TGTGCCAGCAGTGAAGTAGGACTAGCCATGAAGAGCTCCTACAATGAGCAGTTCTTC
TRBV11-2	14	TRBD1	NA	TRBJ1-1	CASRPTGGRTEAFF	TGTGCCAGCAGACCAACAGGGGGACGCACTGAAGCTTTCTTT
TRBV7-8	15	TRBD2	NA	TRBJ2-5	CASSPRPGLRETQYF	TGTGCCAGCAGCCCCAGACCGGGACTAAGGGAGACCCAGTACTTC
TRBV5-1	16	NA	NA	TRBJ2-7	CASSQAIQGSTYEQYF	TGCGCCAGCAGCCAGGCAATTCAGGGGTCCACCTACGAGCAGTACTTC
TRBV4-2	16	TRBD2	few	TRBJ2-3	CASSQDPAGGTDTQYF	TGTGCCAGCAGCCAGGACCCAGCGGGGGGAACAGATACGCAGTATTTT
TRBV5-6	16	NA	NA	TRBJ2-3	CASSLSGGEITDTQYF	TGTGCCAGCAGCTTGTCCGGCGGGGAGATCACAGATACGCAGTATTTT
TRBV6-6	14	NA	NA	TRBJ2-3	CASSSRGFTDTQYF	TGTGCCAGCAGTTCCCGGGGGTTCACAGATACGCAGTATTTT
TRBV28	15	NA	NA	TRBJ1-1	CASRPTVIMNTEAFF	TGTGCCAGCAGACCGACAGTAATTATGAACACTGAAGCTTTCTTT
TRBV11-2	14	NA	NA	TRBJ2-7	CASSFRVIGNEQYF	TGTGCCAGCAGCTTCCGGGTAATCGGGAACGAGCAGTACTTC
TRBV2	12	NA	NA	TRBJ2-7	CASSLDTYEQYF	TGTGCCAGCAGTTTGGATACCTACGAGCAGTACTTC
TRBV5-6	14	NA	NA	TRBJ1-1	CASSNEGIRTEAFF	TGTGCCAGCAGCAACGAGGGAATAAGGACTGAAGCTTTCTTT
TRBV6-5	16	TRBD1	NA	TRBJ1-2	CASSYSRTGGGYGYTF	TGTGCCAGCAGTTACTCCCGGACAGGGGGCGGCTATGGCTACACCTTC
TRBV14	12	NA	NA	TRBJ1-1	CASSQNRVRAFF	TGTGCCAGCAGCCAAAACAGGGTTCGGGCTTTCTTT
TRBV6-5	14	NA	NA	TRBJ2-5	CASKTGTAQETQYF	TGTGCCAGCAAGACCGGGACGGCGCAAGAGACCCAGTACTTC
TRBV7-8	14	TRBD1	NA	TRBJ2-7	CASSLRTGGHEQYF	TGTGCCAGCAGCCTAAGGACAGGGGGACACGAGCAGTACTTC
TRBV6-5	14	TRBD1	NA	TRBJ2-7	CASRSDRVSYEQYF	TGTGCCAGCAGGTCGGACAGGGTCTCCTACGAGCAGTACTTC
TRBV19	15	NA	NA	TRBJ2-5	CASSIEGGPGETQYF	TGTGCCAGTAGTATAGAGGGGGGGCCGGGAGAGACCCAGTACTTC
TRBV29-1	12	NA	few	TRBJ1-1	CSVTPGNTEAFF	TGCAGCGTAACTCCAGGAAACACTGAAGCTTTCTTT
TRBV6-1	14	TRBD2	NA	TRBJ2-5	CASSSPGLQETQYF	TGTGCCAGCAGCAGTCCGGGACTACAAGAGACCCAGTACTTC
TRBV28	16	NA	NA	TRBJ1-5	CASSSHQGYSNQPQHF	TGTGCCAGCAGTTCTCATCAGGGGTATAGCAATCAGCCCCAGCATTTT
TRBV19	13	NA	NA	TRBJ2-5	CASSIADQETQYF	TGTGCCAGTAGTATAGCGGACCAAGAGACCCAGTACTTC
TRBV27	13	NA	once	TRBJ1-5	CASSLAGGQPQHF	TGTGCCAGCAGTTTAGCCGGGGGGCAGCCCCAGCATTTT